The 2 T cell receptor beta chains presented below share a single source sample, sequenced in a study of tumour-infiltrating T cells in Burkitt lymphoma. Repertoires were generated with immunoSEQ multiplex PCR, while TCRdb's copy carries only in-frame clones and drops some. This table holds about 280 clones, 20% to 25% found once. Sequenced input: tumor tissue. The receptors stem from a human donor with Burkitt lymphoma.

Only a few counts were recorded for this clone. The rearrangement joins TRBV7-9 to TRBJ2-6; 9 positions match TRBD1. The CDR3 runs to 18 residues. Trimming took 5 bases from V and 2 from J; bases not matched to a gene: 10. From germline, CDR1 is SEHNR and CDR2 FQNEAQ (reference sequence). The CDR3 DNA sequence: TGTGCCAGCAGCCCCCTCGGACAGGGGAGGGCTGGGGCCAACGTCCTGACTTTC. Translating gives CASSPLGQGRAGANVLTF.

This clone was detected only a few times. V usage is TRBV29-1 and J usage is TRBJ2-3; D gene uncertain. The CDR3 runs 13 residues. Germline CDR1 is SQVTM and CDR2 is ANQGSEA. V lost 4 bases to trimming and J lost 3 bases, with 11 bases between them. CDR3 residues: CSVVSQTTDTQYF. DNA for the CDR3: TGCAGCGTTGTGAGTCAGACTACAGATACGCAGTATTTT.